The 27 T cell receptor beta chains given below trace back to one sample, sequenced in a study of shared clonotypes between healthy human individuals. TCRdb's table, derived via immunoSEQ multiplex PCR, lists solely in-frame clones and lacks some. The sample gives millions of clones, about 92% of which show up once; 0.11% to 0.15% is in the top ten. The sequenced sample consisted of naive CD4+ T cells sorted from blood. Subset denoted: CD45RA+ positively selected. These receptors were obtained from a man aged 18 to 30 in good health.

A single count supports this clone. The CDR3 DNA is TGTGCCAGCAGCCAACAGGGTGGCGATGAGCAGTTCTTC. Its protein product is CASSQQGGDEQFF. This chain links TRBV4-2 with TRBJ2-1, with a weak D call TRBD1 (5 bases). This CDR3 region has 13 residues. The germline V and J ends were trimmed by 2 bases and 8 bases, with 10 bases remaining between them. In germline, CDR1 is LGHNA, CDR2 YNFKEQ.

J is TRBJ2-4 and V is TRBV11-2, with D possibly being TRBD2 (6 bases). Germline CDR1 SGHAT, CDR2 FQNNGV. The CDR3 length is 14 residues. V was trimmed by 3 bases and J by 7 bases, leaving 13 bases between them. CDR3 protein: CASSFGGTNNIQYF. CDR3 sequence (DNA): TGTGCCAGCAGCTTCGGCGGGACGAACAACATTCAGTACTTC.

The CDR3 DNA sequence: TGTGCCAGCAGCCTCCCTTTAGCTGGTCCAGAGACCCAGTACTTC. Encoded protein: CASSLPLAGPETQYF. The rearrangement links TRBV6-1 to TRBJ2-5, with D unresolved. Per germline, CDR1 MNHNS and CDR2 SASEGT. The CDR3 has 15 residues. V lost 6 bases and J lost 4, with 18 bases in between.

The chain combines TRBV5-4 with TRBJ1-6; 9 nucleotides agree with TRBD1. Losses at the gene ends were 3 bases for V and 8 bases for J; bases not matched to a gene: 3. CDR3 size: 14 residues. CDR1 is SGHNT and CDR2 is YYREEE in the germline V gene (reference sequence). CDR3 region: CASSWGQGDSPLHF. The CDR3 DNA sequence: TGTGCCAGCAGCTGGGGACAGGGTGATTCACCCCTCCACTTT.

This rearrangement joins TRBV9 to TRBJ2-1; D is perhaps TRBD1 or TRBD2 (5 bases each). The ends were cut back, 4 bases at V and 0 bases at J, with 11 bases in the middle. Germline CDR1 SGDLS, CDR2 YYNGEE. The CDR3 loop spans 15 amino acids. CDR3 sequence: CASSTEGSSYNEQFF. CDR3 DNA: TGTGCCAGCAGCACAGAGGGGAGCTCCTACAATGAGCAGTTCTTC.

V gene TRBV11-2 combines with J gene TRBJ2-3; D call uncertain. The germline V and J ends were trimmed by 5 bases and 6 bases, with 12 bases remaining between them. This CDR3 spans 13 amino acids. Germline assignment: CDR1 SGHAT and CDR2 FQNNGV. Here the CDR3 DNA reads TGTGCCAGCAGCCGCCCGGGCTTCGATACGCAGTATTTT. Translating it yields CASSRPGFDTQYF.

The rearrangement links TRBV5-5 to TRBJ1-5; TRBD1 aligns across 8 bases. The germline gives CDR1 SGHKS, CDR2 YYEKEE (reference sequence). The junction had 3 bases not matched to a gene; V was cut back by 0 bases and J by 1 base. This CDR3 is built from 16 residues. The CDR3 reads CASSLGTGSSNQPQHF. CDR3 coding DNA: TGTGCCAGCAGCTTGGGGACAGGGTCGAGCAATCAGCCCCAGCATTTT.

This chain connects TRBV30 to TRBJ2-6; tentatively, D is TRBD1 or TRBD2 (5 bases each). Germline values: CDR1 GTSNPN, CDR2 SVGIG (reference sequence). The V end lost 0 bases, the J end lost 0 bases, and 9 bases lay between the germline ends. The CDR3 is 16 residues long. CDR3 in DNA: TGTGCCTGGAGTGTACGGGGCGGCTCTGGGGCCAACGTCCTGACTTTC. Amino acids: CAWSVRGGSGANVLTF.

The chain is built from TRBV5-1 and TRBJ2-1; 13 nucleotides line up with TRBD2. Looked up from germline, CDR1 is SGHRS and CDR2 is YFSETQ. V gave up 1 base and J gave up 6 bases; unmatched junction bases: 4. The CDR3 has 16 residues. The CDR3 spells CASSLLLAGGRNEQFF. CDR3 DNA sequence: TGCGCCAGCAGCTTGCTACTAGCGGGGGGGCGCAATGAGCAGTTCTTC.

The chain carries TRBV18 and TRBJ2-3; D ambiguous. The V end lost 3 bases, the J end lost 3 bases, and 10 bases lay between the germline ends. This CDR3 contains 14 residues. CDR1 is KGHSH and CDR2 is LQKENI in the germline V gene. This CDR3 is CASSPARMTDTQYF. CDR3 sequence (DNA): TGTGCCAGCTCACCGGCCCGGATGACAGATACGCAGTATTTT.

This clone was seen once. The rearrangement links TRBV5-4 to TRBJ2-7; D gene ambiguous. Trimming left V 4 bases short and J 2 bases short, with 13 bases between. Germline assignment: CDR1 SGHNT and CDR2 YYREEE (reference sequence). The CDR3 is 14 amino acids. CDR3 nucleotides: TGTGCCAGCAGCCGGCCTGGTTCGGCCTACGAGCAGTACTTC. It specifies CASSRPGSAYEQYF.

The rearrangement links TRBV27 to TRBJ2-1; TRBD2 agrees at 7 bases. The CDR3 covers 15 residues. CDR1 is MNHEY and CDR2 is SMNVEV in the germline V gene (reference sequence). Germline trimming cut 8 bases from V and 5 bases from J; bases unmatched to any gene: 12. CDR3 DNA: TGTGCCAGCTGGGGGTCCGGACTAGGGGACAATGAGCAGTTCTTC. Translated: CASWGSGLGDNEQFF.

The rearrangement uses TRBV6-6 and TRBJ2-7, with 12 bases identical to TRBD2. Germline CDR1 MNHNY, CDR2 SVGAGI (reference sequence). The CDR3 extends over 14 amino acids. J lost 2 bases, V lost 6 bases, and 2 bases had no gene match. For the CDR3, the DNA is TGTGCCAGCAGCACTAGCGGGGGGACCTACGAGCAGTACTTC. This encodes CASSTSGGTYEQYF.

The chain has TRBV27 and TRBJ1-1, with 8 positions matching TRBD1. This CDR3 spans 13 amino acids. Trimming at V came to 6 bases and at J to 5 bases, leaving 5 bases not matched to a gene. The germline gives CDR1 MNHEY, CDR2 SMNVEV (reference sequence). DNA for the CDR3: TGTGCCAGCAGAGGACAGGGTGGAACTGAAGCTTTCTTT. Protein: CASRGQGGTEAFF.

The chain has TRBV9 and TRBJ1-4; TRBD1 aligns across 11 bases. The germline V gene has CDR1 SGDLS and CDR2 YYNGEE. There are 14 residues in the CDR3. V dropped 9 bases and J dropped 7; count of bases not matched to a gene: 8. Here the CDR3 DNA reads TGTGCCATCCGGACAGGGGGCGCAGGTGAAAAACTGTTTTTT. Translating it yields CAIRTGGAGEKLFF.

In this sample, this clone turned up once. J is TRBJ2-7 and V is TRBV10-3; the D gene is possibly TRBD1 (6 bases). The germline gives CDR1 ENHRY, CDR2 SYGVKD. Between the trimmed V and J ends, which lost 11 bases and 3 bases, there was a span of 14 bases. The CDR3 spans 12 residues. CDR3 sequence (DNA): TGTGCCCCCGAAGAGGGGGACTACGAGCAGTACTTC. It codes for CAPEEGDYEQYF.

V gene TRBV7-2 combines with J gene TRBJ2-5; 10 nucleotides agree with TRBD2. The CDR3 covers 19 residues. The germline V gene encodes CDR1 SGHTA and CDR2 FQGNSA. V lost 0 bases and J lost 4; bases outside the gene matches: 14. Here the CDR3 reads CASSLAPEAGGPFLETQYF. For the CDR3, the DNA is TGTGCCAGCAGCTTAGCGCCAGAAGCGGGAGGGCCGTTTTTAGAGACCCAGTACTTC. The full variable domain, its missing parts supplied by reference TRBV7-2 and TRBJ2-5, is GAGVSQSPSNKVTEKGKDVELRCDPISGHTALYWYRQSLGQGLEFLIYFQGNSAPDKSGLPSDRFSAERTGGSVSTLTIQRTQQEDSAVYLCASSLAPEAGGPFLETQYFGPGTRLLVL.

This chain uses TRBV4-3 with TRBJ2-2, with D perhaps TRBD1 (5 bases). Trimming shortened V by 8 bases and J by 2 bases, and 12 bases separated the two germline ends. From germline, CDR1 is LGHNA and CDR2 YSLEER. This CDR3 is 14 amino acids long. The CDR3, as DNA: TGCGCCAGCCGGACCGACAGTAACACCGGGGAGCTGTTTTTT. This encodes CASRTDSNTGELFF.

V and J are TRBV18 and TRBJ2-7; 10 positions match TRBD2. Germline values: CDR1 KGHSH, CDR2 LQKENI. This CDR3 has 16 amino acids. V dropped 1 base and J dropped 2; count of bases not matched to a gene: 5. For the CDR3, the DNA is TGTGCCAGCTCACCACTGGCACTAGCGGGGACCTACGAGCAGTACTTC. Amino acid sequence: CASSPLALAGTYEQYF.

The chain joins TRBV15 to TRBJ2-5, with 10 positions matching TRBD1. The ends lost 1 base at V and 4 bases at J; junction bases unmatched: 3. In germline, CDR1 is LNHNV, CDR2 YYDKDF (reference sequence). The CDR3 is made up of 15 amino acids. CDR3 loop: CATSRGQGAGETQYF. As DNA, the CDR3 is TGTGCCACCAGCAGAGGACAGGGGGCTGGAGAGACCCAGTACTTC. Full variable domain (remainder filled in from reference TRBV15 and TRBJ2-5): DAMVIQNPRYQVTQFGKPVTLSCSQTLNHNVMYWYQQKSSQAPKLLFHYYDKDFNNEADTPDNFQSRRPNTSFCFLDIRSPGLGDTAMYLCATSRGQGAGETQYFGPGTRLLVL.

The chain has TRBV28 and TRBJ2-4, with D possibly being TRBD1 (5 bases). CDR3 length equals 15 residues. Trimming stripped 3 bases from V and 0 bases from J, with 9 bases between. Looked up from germline, CDR1 is MDHEN and CDR2 is SYDVKM. The CDR3 sequence: CASSFTGVAKNIQYF. CDR3 coding DNA: TGTGCCAGCAGTTTCACAGGAGTAGCCAAAAACATTCAGTACTTC.

The chain has TRBV2 and TRBJ2-1; no clear D gene. The V gene lost 6 bases and the J gene lost 7 bases, with 7 bases spanning the gap. The length of the CDR3 is 11 residues. Germline V lookup: CDR1 SNHLY, CDR2 FYNNEI. The CDR3, as DNA: TGTGCCAGCAGCCCGAGGAATGAGCAGTTCTTC. Its protein product is CASSPRNEQFF.

This chain links TRBV10-3 with TRBJ2-3; D is unresolved. The germline V gene encodes CDR1 ENHRY and CDR2 SYGVKD. Trimming removed 3 bases from V and 1 base from J, with 8 bases in between. The CDR3 has 14 residues. CDR3 coding DNA: TGTGCCATCAGTGAACAGTCTGGCACAGATACGCAGTATTTT. This translates into CAISEQSGTDTQYF.

A word on this clone: Germline is not matched at one junction end, which may reflect a read error. V gene TRBV4-1 combines with J gene TRBJ1-1; D gene unclear. Germline CDR1 and CDR2: MGHRA and YSYEKL. The CDR3 has 14 amino acids. CDR3 bases: TGCGCCAGCAGCCAGAGATTTGCCAGTCAGAAGCTTTCCTTT. Translation: CASSQRFASQKLSF.

The chain combines TRBV6-5 with TRBJ2-7, with D hard to call. The CDR3 is 12 residues long. Trimming took off 6 bases at V and 6 bases at J, with 12 bases between the two ends. Germline assignment: CDR1 MNHEY and CDR2 SVGAGI. CDR3 region: CASRTVPREQYF. CDR3 sequence (DNA): TGTGCCAGCAGGACGGTCCCCCGCGAGCAGTACTTC.

J is TRBJ2-7 and V is TRBV5-1; D might be TRBD1 (6 bases). The length of the CDR3 is 14 residues. CDR1 and CDR2 from the germline V gene are SGHRS and YFSETQ. V lost 2 bases, J lost 2 bases, and 11 bases lay in between. CDR3 residues: CASSFRDIAYEQYF. CDR3 DNA sequence: TGCGCCAGCAGCTTTCGGGACATCGCCTACGAGCAGTACTTC. Full variable domain (rest looked up from reference TRBV5-1 and TRBJ2-7): KAGVTQTPRYLIKTRGQQVTLSCSPISGHRSVSWYQQTPGQGLQFLFEYFSETQRNKGNFPGRFSGRQFSNSRSEMNVSTLELGDSALYLCASSFRDIAYEQYFGPGTRLTVT.

The V and J genes are TRBV6-1 and TRBJ2-2; 8 positions match TRBD2. CDR1 and CDR2 (germline): MNHNS, SASEGT. The trim removed 4 bases at V and 2 bases at J, leaving 9 bases unmatched. The CDR3 has 17 residues. CDR3 amino acids: CASSVPRGGVNTGELFF. The CDR3 nucleotides are TGTGCCAGCAGTGTCCCTCGGGGGGGCGTTAACACCGGGGAGCTGTTTTTT.